One sample yielded the 14 T cell receptor beta chains listed below, sequenced in a study of cytomegalovirus exposure and HLA in healthy donors. PCR primers comprised 60 Vbeta and 13 Jbeta primers. TCRdb keeps only in-frame clones here, not all; method: immunoSEQ multiplex PCR. The data show around 100,000 clones, with about three quarters seen just once and roughly 4.9% held by the top ten. The source material was PBMCs. These receptors were collected from a female donor in good health and CMV-seropositive.

The J gene is TRBJ2-5, the V gene TRBV2, with TRBD1 matching over 7 bases. Trimming removed 6 bases from V and 2 bases from J; junction bases left unmatched: 3. This CDR3 is built from 13 residues. Germline V gene sequence: CDR1 SNHLY, CDR2 FYNNEI. The CDR3 region has the DNA TGTGCCAGCAGCGCAGGGGGTCAAGAGACCCAGTACTTC. It translates to CASSAGGQETQYF.

The chain recombines TRBV2 with TRBJ1-2; D is unclear. Germline CDR1 reads SNHLY; CDR2 reads FYNNEI. Trimming pared 4 bases from V and 3 bases from J, leaving 9 bases between. The length of the CDR3 is 13 residues. The CDR3, as DNA: TGTGCCAGCAGTGCTTACAGTGACTATGGCTACACCTTC. Translated: CASSAYSDYGYTF.

The chain recombines TRBV7-9 with TRBJ1-2, with D unclear. CDR3 length: 15 amino acids. V lost 5 bases, J lost 5 bases, and 18 bases lay in between. Germline assignment: CDR1 SEHNR and CDR2 FQNEAQ (reference sequence). CDR3: CASSPPLARGYGYTF. The DNA for the CDR3 is TGTGCCAGCAGCCCTCCTTTGGCCCGGGGTTATGGCTACACCTTC.

J is TRBJ2-7 and V is TRBV28; TRBD2 matches at 7 bases. The length of the CDR3 is 14 residues. After removal of 6 bases from V and 5 bases from J, the junction contained 10 bases not matched to a gene. The germline V gene encodes CDR1 MDHEN and CDR2 SYDVKM. The CDR3 is CASSKGGISHEQYF. CDR3 sequence (DNA): TGTGCCAGCAGCAAGGGAGGGATAAGCCACGAGCAGTACTTC.

The chain is built from TRBV10-3 and TRBJ2-1; D perhaps matches TRBD2 (6 bases). The V end lost 3 bases, the J end lost 10 bases, and 13 bases lay between the germline ends. The CDR3 is 13 residues long. The germline V gene has CDR1 ENHRY and CDR2 SYGVKD. The CDR3 DNA reads as TGTGCCATCAGTGACGACCTAAGCGGGGAGCAGTTCTTC. The encoded protein is CAISDDLSGEQFF.

This chain links TRBV27 with TRBJ2-7; unclear D gene. Per germline, CDR1 MNHEY and CDR2 SMNVEV (reference sequence). This CDR3 spans 13 amino acids. The V gene lost 3 bases and the J gene lost 6 bases, with 12 bases spanning the gap. Here the CDR3 reads CASSFRKRSEQYF. The CDR3 DNA sequence: TGTGCCAGCAGTTTCAGGAAACGCAGCGAGCAGTACTTC.

The CDR3 loop is CASSPKTRIGETQYF. The CDR3 DNA sequence: TGTGCCAGCAGCCCGAAGACTAGGATAGGCGAGACCCAGTACTTC. The chain is built from TRBV7-9 and TRBJ2-5, with a tentative D call TRBD2 (6 bases). The CDR3 runs 15 residues. CDR1 SEHNR and CDR2 FQNEAQ come from the germline V gene (reference sequence). V was cut by 5 bases and J by 5 bases, with 18 bases left in between.

This clone was observed a few times. The chain employs TRBV27 and TRBJ2-5; 10 bases agree with TRBD2. The CDR3 spans 16 residues. Germline V lookup: CDR1 MNHEY, CDR2 SMNVEV (reference sequence). The J segment lost 5 bases and the V segment lost 7 bases, leaving 13 bases of the junction unmatched. The CDR3 reads CASNMLAGAMGETQYF. The CDR3, as DNA: TGTGCCAGCAATATGCTAGCGGGAGCTATGGGGGAGACCCAGTACTTC.

The rearrangement uses TRBV11-3 and TRBJ2-3, with 8 bases fitting TRBD2. The CDR3 contains 15 residues. CDR1 is SGHNT and CDR2 is YENEEA in the germline V gene. Trimming removed 4 bases from V and 3 bases from J; junction bases left unmatched: 6. For the CDR3, the DNA is TGTGCCAGCAGCTCTCGGGGGGGGGAGACAGATACGCAGTATTTT. Translating it yields CASSSRGGETDTQYF. Complete variable domain (other parts from reference TRBV11-3 and TRBJ2-3): EAGVVQSPRYKIIEKKQPVAFWCNPISGHNTLYWYLQNLGQGPELLIRYENEEAVDDSQLPKDRFSAERLKGVDSTLKIQPAELGDSAVYLCASSSRGGETDTQYFGPGTRLTVL.

V gene TRBV5-6 combines with J gene TRBJ1-2; D unresolved. This CDR3 is 13 amino acids long. V shed 0 bases and J shed 7 bases, with 10 bases lying between them. Germline CDR1 and CDR2: SGHDT and YYEEEE. The CDR3 sequence: CASSLGQVAGYTF. The CDR3 region has the DNA TGTGCCAGCAGCTTGGGGCAGGTCGCTGGCTACACCTTC.

The chain is built from TRBV6-1 and TRBJ1-5, with D perhaps matching TRBD1 (6 bases). V shed 3 bases and J shed 0 bases, with 12 bases lying between them. Germline V gives CDR1 MNHNS, CDR2 SASEGT. The CDR3 is made up of 16 amino acids. In DNA, the CDR3 is TGTGCCAGCAGTGAGCAGGGGATTATTAGCAATCAGCCCCAGCATTTT. Its translation is CASSEQGIISNQPQHF.

The chain recombines TRBV4-1 with TRBJ2-2; TRBD2 matches at 10 bases. The CDR3 has 17 residues. After removal of 4 bases from V and 7 bases from J, the junction contained 12 bases not matched to a gene. Germline values: CDR1 MGHRA, CDR2 YSYEKL. The CDR3 DNA follows: TGCGCCAGCAGCCCGGGACTAGCGTTAAGTAAGAACGGGGAGCTGTTTTTT. This gives the protein CASSPGLALSKNGELFF.

The V and J genes are TRBV7-2 and TRBJ1-1; D might be TRBD1 (5 bases). This CDR3 has 15 amino acids. Germline CDR1 is SGHTA and CDR2 is FQGNSA. Trimming shortened V by 1 base and J by 1 base, and 10 bases separated the two germline ends. CDR3 sequence reads: CASSLDGGKNTEAFF. The CDR3 DNA is TGTGCCAGCAGCTTAGATGGGGGGAAGAACACTGAAGCTTTCTTT.

CDR3 bases: TGCGCCAGCAGGCGGGACAGCCCGGAAGCTTTCTTT. This sequence encodes CASRRDSPEAFF. The chain combines TRBV5-1 with TRBJ1-1; TRBD1 matches 7 bases. V lost 5 bases to trimming and J lost 8 bases; unmatched junction nucleotides: 6. The germline V gene encodes CDR1 SGHRS and CDR2 YFSETQ. The CDR3 has 12 amino acids.